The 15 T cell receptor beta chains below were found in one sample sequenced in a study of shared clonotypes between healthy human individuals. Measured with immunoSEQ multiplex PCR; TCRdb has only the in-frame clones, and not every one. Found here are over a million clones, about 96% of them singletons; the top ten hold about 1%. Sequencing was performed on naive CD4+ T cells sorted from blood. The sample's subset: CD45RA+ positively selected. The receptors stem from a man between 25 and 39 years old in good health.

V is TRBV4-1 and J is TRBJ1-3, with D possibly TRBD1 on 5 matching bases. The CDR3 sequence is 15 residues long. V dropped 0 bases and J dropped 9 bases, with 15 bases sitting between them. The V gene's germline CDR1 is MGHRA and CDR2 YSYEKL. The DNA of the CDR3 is TGCGCCAGCAGCCAAGACGCCCTGGGGGGGAGCACCATATATTTT. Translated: CASSQDALGGSTIYF.

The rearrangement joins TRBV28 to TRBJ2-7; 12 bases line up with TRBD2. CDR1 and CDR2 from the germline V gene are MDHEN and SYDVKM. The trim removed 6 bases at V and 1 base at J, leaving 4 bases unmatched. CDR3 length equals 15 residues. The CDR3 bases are TGTGCCAGCAGCCCTAGCGGGAGGGGTTCCTACGAGCAGTACTTC. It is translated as CASSPSGRGSYEQYF.

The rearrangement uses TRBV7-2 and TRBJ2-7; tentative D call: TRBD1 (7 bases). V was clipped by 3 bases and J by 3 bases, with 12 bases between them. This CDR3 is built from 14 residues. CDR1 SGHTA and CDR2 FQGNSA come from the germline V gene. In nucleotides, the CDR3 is TGTGCCAGCAGCTTCAGGGGGGCTCTCTACGAGCAGTACTTC. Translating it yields CASSFRGALYEQYF. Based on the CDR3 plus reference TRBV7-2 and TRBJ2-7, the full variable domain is GAGVSQSPSNKVTEKGKDVELRCDPISGHTALYWYRQSLGQGLEFLIYFQGNSAPDKSGLPSDRFSAERTGGSVSTLTIQRTQQEDSAVYLCASSFRGALYEQYFGPGTRLTVT.

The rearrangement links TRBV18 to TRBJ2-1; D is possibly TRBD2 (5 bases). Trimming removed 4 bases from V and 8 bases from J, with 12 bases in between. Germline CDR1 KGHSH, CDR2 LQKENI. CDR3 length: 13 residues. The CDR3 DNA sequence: TGTGCCAGCTCACGCGGGCCATCCGATGAGCAGTTCTTC. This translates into CASSRGPSDEQFF. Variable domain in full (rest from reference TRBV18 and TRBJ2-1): NAGVMQNPRHLVRRRGQEARLRCSPMKGHSHVYWYRQLPEEGLKFMVYLQKENIIDESGMPKERFSAEFPKEGPSILRIQQVVRGDSAAYFCASSRGPSDEQFFGPGTRLTVL.

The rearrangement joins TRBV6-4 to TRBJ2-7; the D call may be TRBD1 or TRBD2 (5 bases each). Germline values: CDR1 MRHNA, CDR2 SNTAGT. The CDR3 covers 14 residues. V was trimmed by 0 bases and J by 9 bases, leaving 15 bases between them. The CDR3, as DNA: TGTGCCAGCAGTGACTCGGCGGAGCCGGGGCGGCAGTACTTC. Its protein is CASSDSAEPGRQYF.

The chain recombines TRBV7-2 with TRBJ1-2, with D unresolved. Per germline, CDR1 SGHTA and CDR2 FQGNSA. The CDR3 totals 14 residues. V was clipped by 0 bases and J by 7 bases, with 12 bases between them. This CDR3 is CASSLASGFRGYTF. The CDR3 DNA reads TGTGCCAGCAGCTTAGCCTCCGGGTTTCGTGGCTACACCTTC.

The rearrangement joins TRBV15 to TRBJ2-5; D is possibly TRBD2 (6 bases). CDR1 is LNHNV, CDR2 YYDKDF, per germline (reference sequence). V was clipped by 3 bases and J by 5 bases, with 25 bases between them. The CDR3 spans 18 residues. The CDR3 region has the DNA TGTGCCACCAGCAGGCGAAAAAACCGGGACCGGAGGGTCGAGACCCAGTACTTC. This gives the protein CATSRRKNRDRRVETQYF.

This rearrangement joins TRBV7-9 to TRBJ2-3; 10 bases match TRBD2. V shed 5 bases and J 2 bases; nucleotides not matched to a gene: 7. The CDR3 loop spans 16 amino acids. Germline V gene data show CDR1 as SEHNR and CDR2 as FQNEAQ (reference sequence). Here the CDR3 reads CASSLILAGDTDTQYF. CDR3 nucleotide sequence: TGTGCCAGCAGCCTTATTCTAGCGGGAGACACAGATACGCAGTATTTT.

The CDR3 DNA sequence: TGTGCCAGCAGTGACTCTGAGGACCAGCCCCAGCATTTT. The encoded protein is CASSDSEDQPQHF. This chain uses TRBV6-4 with TRBJ1-5, with unresolved D. V gave up 0 bases and J gave up 7 bases, with 7 bases separating them. Per the germline V gene, CDR1 is MRHNA and CDR2 is SNTAGT. The CDR3 contains 13 residues.

The CDR3 reads CASSPLNRELNEQYF. In nucleotides, the CDR3 is TGTGCCAGCTCACCTTTAAACCGGGAACTCAACGAGCAGTACTTC. This chain links TRBV18 with TRBJ2-5, with D possibly being TRBD2 (5 bases). The DNA matches TRBJ2-7 better at its end, which makes the J call doubtful. Germline V gene data show CDR1 as KGHSH and CDR2 as LQKENI. The CDR3 extends over 15 amino acids.

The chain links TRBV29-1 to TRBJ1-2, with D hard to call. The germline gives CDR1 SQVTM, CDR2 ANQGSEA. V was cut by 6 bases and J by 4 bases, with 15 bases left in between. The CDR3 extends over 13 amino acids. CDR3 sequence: CSVFFPRTYGYTF. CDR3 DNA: TGCAGCGTATTCTTCCCCCGGACCTATGGCTACACCTTC.

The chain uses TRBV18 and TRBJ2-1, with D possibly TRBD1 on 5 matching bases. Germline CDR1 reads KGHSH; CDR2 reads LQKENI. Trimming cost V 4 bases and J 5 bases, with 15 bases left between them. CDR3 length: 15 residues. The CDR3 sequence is CASSHGRLGHNEQFF. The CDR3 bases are TGTGCCAGCTCACACGGAAGACTGGGGCACAATGAGCAGTTCTTC.

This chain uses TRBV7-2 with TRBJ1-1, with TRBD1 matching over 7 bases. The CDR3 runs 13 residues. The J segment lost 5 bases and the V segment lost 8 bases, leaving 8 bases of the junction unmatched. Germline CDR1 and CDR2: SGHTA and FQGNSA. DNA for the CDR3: TGTGCCAGCCAGGGAGGGGGCGGGACTGAAGCTTTCTTT. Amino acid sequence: CASQGGGGTEAFF. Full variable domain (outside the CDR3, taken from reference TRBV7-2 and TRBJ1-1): GAGVSQSPSNKVTEKGKDVELRCDPISGHTALYWYRQSLGQGLEFLIYFQGNSAPDKSGLPSDRFSAERTGGSVSTLTIQRTQQEDSAVYLCASQGGGGTEAFFGQGTRLTVV.

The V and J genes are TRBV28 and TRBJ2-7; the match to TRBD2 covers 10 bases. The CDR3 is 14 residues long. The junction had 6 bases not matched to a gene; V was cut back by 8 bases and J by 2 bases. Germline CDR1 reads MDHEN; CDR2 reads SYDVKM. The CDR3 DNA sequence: TGTGCCAGCGGGATAGCGGGAGGTGCCTACGAGCAGTACTTC. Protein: CASGIAGGAYEQYF.

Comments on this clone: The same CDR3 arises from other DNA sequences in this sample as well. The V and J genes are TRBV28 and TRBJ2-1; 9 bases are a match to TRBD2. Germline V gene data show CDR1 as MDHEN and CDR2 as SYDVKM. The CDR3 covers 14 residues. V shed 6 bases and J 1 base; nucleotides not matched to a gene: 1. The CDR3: CASRAGGSYNEQFF. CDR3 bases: TGTGCCAGCAGGGCGGGAGGGTCCTACAATGAGCAGTTCTTC. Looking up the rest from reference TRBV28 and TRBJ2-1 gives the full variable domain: DVKVTQSSRYLVKRTGEKVFLECVQDMDHENMFWYRQDPGLGLRLIYFSYDVKMKEKGDIPEGYSVSREKKERFSLILESASTNQTSMYLCASRAGGSYNEQFFGPGTRLTVL.